This passage covers 7 T cell receptor beta chains from one sample sequenced in a study of T cell responses to AZD1222 COVID-19 vaccine. The data were produced by immunoSEQ multiplex PCR, yet TCRdb's version contains in-frame clones alone and is incomplete. The sample yields approximately 150,000 clones, roughly 90% seen once. Sequencing used peripheral blood, obtained 28 days after the second AZD1222 dose. The receptors stem from an adult who received the AZD1222 COVID-19 vaccine.

A single count supports this clone. This chain connects TRBV6-5 to TRBJ2-1, with 7 bases fitting TRBD2. This CDR3 contains 14 residues. The junction had 14 bases not matched to a gene; V was cut back by 11 bases and J by 7 bases. Germline loops: CDR1 MNHEY, CDR2 SVGAGI. As DNA, the CDR3 is TGTGCCTCCCATGGGGGGGGTCCTAATAATGAGCAGTTCTTC. Residues: CASHGGGPNNEQFF.

The chain recombines TRBV11-2 with TRBJ1-5; maybe TRBD1 (6 bases). The V gene's germline CDR1 is SGHAT and CDR2 FQNNGV. V lost 5 bases, J lost 6 bases, and 11 bases lay in between. The CDR3 is 13 amino acids. DNA of the CDR3: TGTGCCAGCAGCGGGACAAATACTCAGCCCCAGCATTTT. This encodes CASSGTNTQPQHF.

V usage is TRBV6-5 and J usage is TRBJ2-3, with D maybe TRBD2 (7 bases). This CDR3 comprises 15 residues. V was trimmed by 7 bases and J by 2 bases, leaving 16 bases between them. Germline loops: CDR1 MNHEY, CDR2 SVGAGI. CDR3 sequence: CASIKGGADTDTQYF. For the CDR3, the DNA is TGTGCCAGCATCAAGGGGGGGGCGGACACAGATACGCAGTATTTT.

The chain is built from TRBV6-5 and TRBJ1-3; D gene uncertain. V was clipped by 6 bases and J by 4 bases, with 10 bases between them. Germline V gene sequence: CDR1 MNHEY, CDR2 SVGAGI. The CDR3 runs to 13 residues. CDR3 protein: CASRHTDGNTIYF. The DNA for the CDR3 is TGTGCCAGCAGACACACGGACGGAAACACCATATATTTT.

The genes are TRBV4-3 and TRBJ2-5, with D hard to call. V was clipped by 6 bases and J by 0 bases, with 11 bases between them. The CDR3 covers 14 residues. CDR1 is LGHNA and CDR2 is YSLEER in the germline V gene. CDR3 in DNA: TGCGCCAGCAGACTACCCTCGTACCAAGAGACCCAGTACTTC. Amino acid sequence: CASRLPSYQETQYF.

The chain links TRBV18 to TRBJ1-1; tentatively, D is TRBD1 (6 bases). The CDR3 sequence is 14 residues long. Germline assignment: CDR1 KGHSH and CDR2 LQKENI. V shed 2 bases and J shed 1 base, with 8 bases lying between them. In DNA form, the CDR3 reads TGTGCCAGCTCACCATTAGGGGGGAACACTGAAGCTTTCTTT. Its protein product is CASSPLGGNTEAFF.

V is TRBV3-1 (or the pseudogene TRBV3-2) and J is TRBJ1-4; TRBD1 matches 10 bases. The CDR3 has 14 residues. Trimming removed 4 bases from V and 9 bases from J; junction bases left unmatched: 5. In germline, CDR1 is LGHDT, CDR2 YNNKEL (reference sequence). This CDR3 is CASSPRTGGKKLFF. The CDR3 bases are TGTGCCAGCAGCCCAAGGACAGGGGGGAAAAAACTGTTTTTT.